These T cell receptor beta chains were read from a single sample in a study of cytomegalovirus exposure and HLA in healthy donors. The protocol was immunoSEQ multiplex PCR, while the TCRdb copy is restricted to in-frame clones and leaves out a portion. This sample yields roughly 120,000 clones, of which approximately 80% are seen a single time; around 13% belongs to the top ten. The specimen sequenced was PBMCs. These TCRs come from a woman aged 40 to 55 in good health and CMV-seropositive. Both conserved end residues are trimmed from each CDR3. Fields, in order: D gene, V gene, J gene, CDR3 protein. A D gene is named only where the DNA matches it firmly.

-	TRBV10-2	TRBJ2-1	ASSETGASYNEQF
-	TRBV4-1	TRBJ1-1	ASSHPGLLNTEAF
TRBD2	TRBV11-2	TRBJ2-7	ASSFTTSDLYEQY
-	TRBV7-6	TRBJ1-3	ASSLGGGRNTIY
-	TRBV13	TRBJ1-1	ASSLTKRATEAF
-	TRBV6-1	TRBJ2-1	ASSELVGGEQF
-	TRBV5-1	TRBJ2-2	ASSSSSEKVELF
TRBD2	TRBV25-1	TRBJ2-7	ASSEWEGYEQY
-	TRBV28	TRBJ2-7	ASTSTLTYEQY
-	TRBV30	TRBJ1-4	AWRAIGGSNEKLF
TRBD1	TRBV4-1	TRBJ2-7	ASSQLMDRASYEQY
-	TRBV7-2	TRBJ2-7	ASSLEVTNPYEQY
TRBD1	TRBV29-1	TRBJ2-7	SAGQGNREQY
-	TRBV5-1	TRBJ2-5	ASSLWREETQY
TRBD1	TRBV11-2	TRBJ2-1	ASSIGDRGGDEQF
-	TRBV5-4	TRBJ1-3	ASSLDQGSGNTIY
TRBD1	TRBV25-1	TRBJ2-1	ASSILQGNEQF
-	TRBV14	TRBJ2-5	ASSPGHLSQETQY
-	TRBV19	TRBJ1-2	ASSIDTILSDYGYT
-	TRBV9	TRBJ1-3	ASSVNSFSGNTIY
TRBD1	TRBV15	TRBJ1-5	ATSGGQGDDQPQH
TRBD2	TRBV4-1	TRBJ2-4	ASSQEGTSGRLAKNIQY
-	TRBV4-1	TRBJ2-5	ASSQGQVDYPETQY
-	TRBV4-1	TRBJ2-7	ASSQKGTGPTYEQY
-	TRBV28	TRBJ2-1	ASSLPSRYEQF
-	TRBV7-2	TRBJ1-1	ASSLEGENTEAF
-	TRBV9	TRBJ2-1	ASSVVAGPYNEQF
TRBD2	TRBV30	TRBJ2-1	AWSRSGNWNEQF
TRBD2	TRBV13	TRBJ2-3	ASSLIAGTNTDTQY
TRBD1	TRBV18	TRBJ1-2	ASSPQKSIQGSGYT